This T cell receptor beta chain was documented in a study of shared clonotypes between healthy human individuals. Naive-designated CD8 cells lacked CD45RO, were positively enriched for CCR7, and omitted terminally differentiated effector memory CD45RA+ cells. Measured with immunoSEQ multiplex PCR; TCRdb has only the in-frame clones, and not every one. This sample yields fewer than 850,000 clones, of which just over 95% are seen a single time; under 0.3% belongs to the top ten. The germline gives CDR1 GTSNPN, CDR2 SVGIG (reference sequence). This CDR3 is built from 13 residues. V was cut by 7 bases and J by 0 bases, with 13 bases left in between.

Sequenced: naive CD8+ T cells sorted from blood. The sequence was obtained from a man aged 25 to 40 in good health. This chain joins TRBV30 and TRBJ2-7; the D gene could be TRBD1 or TRBD2 (5 bases each). CDR3 amino acids: CASTGTRSYEQYF. As DNA, the CDR3 is TGTGCCTCTACCGGGACCCGCTCCTACGAGCAGTACTTC.